Listed here is a single T cell receptor beta chain. Trimming shortened V by 8 bases and J by 0 bases, and 16 bases separated the two germline ends. In germline, CDR1 is SEHNR, CDR2 FQNEAQ (reference sequence). This CDR3 has 15 amino acids. This specimen comes from a study of T cell changes during pregnancy in multiple sclerosis. Data came from immunoSEQ multiplex PCR; TCRdb stores just in-frame clones and leaves some out. Of around 69,000 clones in the sample, 92% are singletons; the top ten hold roughly 2.3%. Source: peripheral blood, taken in the first trimester of pregnancy. The chain is built from TRBV7-9 and TRBJ1-1; D possibly corresponds to TRBD1 (6 bases). The clonotype originates from a female donor with multiple sclerosis, enrolled in a pregnancy study. The CDR3 DNA reads as TGTGCCAGCTTCATCTCAGGGGATTTGAACACTGAAGCTTTCTTT. Translated, it gives CASFISGDLNTEAFF.